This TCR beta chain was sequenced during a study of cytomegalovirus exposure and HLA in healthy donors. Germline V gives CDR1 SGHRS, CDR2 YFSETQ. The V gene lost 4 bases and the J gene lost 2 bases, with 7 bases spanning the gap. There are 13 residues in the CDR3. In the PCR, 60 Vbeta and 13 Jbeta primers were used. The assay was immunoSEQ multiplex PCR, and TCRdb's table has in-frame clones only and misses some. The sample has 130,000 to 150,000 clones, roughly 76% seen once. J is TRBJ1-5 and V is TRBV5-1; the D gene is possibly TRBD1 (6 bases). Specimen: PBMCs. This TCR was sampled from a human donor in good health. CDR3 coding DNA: TGCGCCAGCAGCCCAGGGGGCAATCAGCCCCAGCATTTT. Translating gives CASSPGGNQPQHF. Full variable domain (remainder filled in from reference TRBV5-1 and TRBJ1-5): KAGVTQTPRYLIKTRGQQVTLSCSPISGHRSVSWYQQTPGQGLQFLFEYFSETQRNKGNFPGRFSGRQFSNSRSEMNVSTLELGDSALYLCASSPGGNQPQHFGDGTRLSIL.